This entry is about one TCR beta chain. Its antigen is unknown. Individuals with ophthalmopathy presented a Clinical Activity Score of at least 3, a NOSPECS grade of at least 4 and a duration under 3 months. Uncontrolled infection, other autoimmune disease, pregnancy or lactation disqualified patients from enrolment. Diagnostic decisions used clinical symptoms, serum thyroxine and TRAb, thyroid ultrasound and orbital computed tomography. RNA transcripts provided the source from which TCR beta CDR3 regions were amplified. Initially, a first-round RT-PCR of the TCR CDR3 employed the HTBI primer set. One entry per CDR3 protein results from TCRdb running MiXCR on the multiplex PCR reads. The table includes 600,000 or so distinct CDR3 sequences, over 12% detected once. This record comes from a study of T cells in Graves' hyperthyroidism and ophthalmopathy. Findings and caveats of the study: Blood samples included most of the expanded thyroid clonotypes exceeding 0.001.

The CDR3 runs to 17 residues. Germline V gives CDR1 KGHDR, CDR2 SFDVKD. Germline trimming cut 0 bases from V and 2 bases from J; bases unmatched to any gene: 5. The receptor comes from a woman aged 18-29 years with Graves' ophthalmopathy. Sample: blood. This sequence joins TRBV24-1 and TRBJ2-3; TRBD2 agrees at 9 bases. CDR3 amino acids: CATSDLFSGSNTDTQYF. The CDR3 nucleotides are TGTGCCACCAGTGATTTGTTTAGCGGGAGCAACACAGATACGCAGTATTTT.